One T cell receptor (beta chain) is described in this entry. TCRdb reprocessed the 5' RACE reads with MiXCR, giving one entry per CDR3 protein. The data hold 65,000 to 95,000 distinct CDR3 sequences, with less than 5.5% observed a single time. The germline V gene has CDR1 SGHDN and CDR2 FVKESK. The CDR3 loop spans 16 amino acids. V lost 4 bases and J lost 6, with 19 bases in between. The data are from a study of early T cells in non-severe SARS-CoV-2 infection. The source of this sequence is an adult who was a healthcare worker with PCR-confirmed SARS-CoV-2 infection or an uninfected control (not recorded which). The V and J genes are TRBV14 and TRBJ2-1; D might be TRBD2 (5 bases). Sequencing used whole blood, obtained at baseline. CDR3 region: CASSPRADSMVNEQFF. CDR3 sequence (DNA): TGTGCCAGCAGCCCCCGTGCGGACTCAATGGTCAATGAGCAGTTCTTC.